A single sample is the source of the 7 T cell receptor beta chains below, sequenced in a study of T cell changes during pregnancy in multiple sclerosis. Profiling relied on immunoSEQ multiplex PCR, and the TCRdb table lists in-frame clones only, not all of them. The sample lists fewer than 40,000 clones; about 90% were seen once. The source material was CD4+ T cells from peripheral blood mononuclear cells, sampled in the third trimester of pregnancy. These TCRs come from a female donor with multiple sclerosis, enrolled in a pregnancy study.

The chain combines TRBV6-5 with TRBJ1-1; D uncertain. The CDR3 is 13 residues long. The ends were cut back, 6 bases at V and 0 bases at J, with 8 bases in the middle. Germline values: CDR1 MNHEY, CDR2 SVGAGI. CDR3 nucleotide sequence: TGTGCCAGCAGAGCTTTAATGAACACTGAAGCTTTCTTT. Its translation is CASRALMNTEAFF.

This sequence joins TRBV4-3 and TRBJ1-4, with 7 bases aligning to TRBD1. The CDR3 sequence is 17 residues long. CDR1 is LGHNA and CDR2 is YSLEER in the germline V gene. V dropped 0 bases and J dropped 5; count of bases not matched to a gene: 9. The CDR3 loop is CASSQDNGVTGNEKLFF. DNA for the CDR3: TGCGCCAGCAGCCAAGATAACGGAGTGACAGGGAATGAAAAACTGTTTTTT.

This chain links TRBV5-1 with TRBJ1-4; TRBD1 matches 10 bases. Trimming took 3 bases from V and 5 from J; bases not matched to a gene: 4. Germline V gene lookup returns CDR1 SGHRS and CDR2 YFSETQ. The CDR3 totals 15 residues. CDR3 sequence: CASSSSGQGNEKLFF. The CDR3 DNA follows: TGCGCCAGCAGCTCATCGGGACAGGGGAATGAAAAACTGTTTTTT.

The chain couples TRBV5-4 to TRBJ1-1; 12 bases match TRBD1. The germline CDR1 and CDR2 sequences are SGHNT and YYREEE (reference sequence). Trimming cost V 0 bases and J 10 bases; bases outside gene matches: 13. The CDR3 has 17 amino acids. This CDR3 is CASSLAGTGGPPARAFF. For the CDR3, the DNA is TGTGCCAGCAGCTTGGCCGGGACAGGGGGCCCCCCGGCTCGAGCTTTCTTT.

This chain uses TRBV19 with TRBJ2-3; D gene ambiguous. The CDR3 length is 14 residues. Per germline, CDR1 LNHDA and CDR2 SQIVND (reference sequence). Trimming shortened V by 2 bases and J by 0 bases, and 6 bases separated the two germline ends. CDR3 region: CASSIPPSTDTQYF. The CDR3 nucleotides are TGTGCCAGTAGTATACCTCCCAGCACAGATACGCAGTATTTT.

V and J are TRBV10-1 and TRBJ1-4; D is undetermined. The germline V gene has CDR1 WNHNN and CDR2 SYGVQD (reference sequence). V dropped 0 bases and J dropped 4 bases, with 9 bases sitting between them. The length of the CDR3 is 15 residues. CDR3 DNA: TGCGCCAGCAGTGAGTCGGTCCAGTATAATGAAAAACTGTTTTTT. Translated: CASSESVQYNEKLFF.

The chain uses TRBV28 and TRBJ2-1, with D possibly matching TRBD1 (6 bases). Germline V lookup: CDR1 MDHEN, CDR2 SYDVKM. The length of the CDR3 is 13 residues. Trimming stripped 5 bases from V and 9 bases from J, with 14 bases between. The CDR3 reads CASSLVGASEQFF. For the CDR3, the DNA is TGTGCCAGCAGTCTGGTGGGGGCTAGTGAGCAGTTCTTC.